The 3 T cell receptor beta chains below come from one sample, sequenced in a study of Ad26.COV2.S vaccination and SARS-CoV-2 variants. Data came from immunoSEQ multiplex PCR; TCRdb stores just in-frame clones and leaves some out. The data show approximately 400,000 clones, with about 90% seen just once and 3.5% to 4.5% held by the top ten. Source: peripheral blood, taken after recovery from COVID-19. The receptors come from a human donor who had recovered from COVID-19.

The CDR3 sequence: CASSQRQGLGYGYTF. The CDR3 bases are TGCGCCAGCAGCCAACGCCAGGGGCTCGGCTATGGCTACACCTTC. This rearrangement joins TRBV5-1 to TRBJ1-2, with TRBD1 as a possible D gene (6 bases). The CDR3 sequence is 15 residues long. The V and J ends lost 4 bases and 4 bases respectively, with 17 bases between them. CDR1 is SGHRS, CDR2 YFSETQ, per germline.

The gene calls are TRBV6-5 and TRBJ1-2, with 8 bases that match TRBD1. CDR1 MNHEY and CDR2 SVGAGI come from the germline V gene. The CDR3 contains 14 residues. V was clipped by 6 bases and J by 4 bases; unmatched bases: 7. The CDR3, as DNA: TGTGCCAGCAGACCCAACAGGGGGACCTATGGCTACACCTTC. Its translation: CASRPNRGTYGYTF.

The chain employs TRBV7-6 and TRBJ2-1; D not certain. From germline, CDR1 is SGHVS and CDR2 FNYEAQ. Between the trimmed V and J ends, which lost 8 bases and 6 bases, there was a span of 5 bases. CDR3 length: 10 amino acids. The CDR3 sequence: CASLLNEQFF. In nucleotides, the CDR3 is TGTGCCAGCCTTCTCAATGAGCAGTTCTTC.